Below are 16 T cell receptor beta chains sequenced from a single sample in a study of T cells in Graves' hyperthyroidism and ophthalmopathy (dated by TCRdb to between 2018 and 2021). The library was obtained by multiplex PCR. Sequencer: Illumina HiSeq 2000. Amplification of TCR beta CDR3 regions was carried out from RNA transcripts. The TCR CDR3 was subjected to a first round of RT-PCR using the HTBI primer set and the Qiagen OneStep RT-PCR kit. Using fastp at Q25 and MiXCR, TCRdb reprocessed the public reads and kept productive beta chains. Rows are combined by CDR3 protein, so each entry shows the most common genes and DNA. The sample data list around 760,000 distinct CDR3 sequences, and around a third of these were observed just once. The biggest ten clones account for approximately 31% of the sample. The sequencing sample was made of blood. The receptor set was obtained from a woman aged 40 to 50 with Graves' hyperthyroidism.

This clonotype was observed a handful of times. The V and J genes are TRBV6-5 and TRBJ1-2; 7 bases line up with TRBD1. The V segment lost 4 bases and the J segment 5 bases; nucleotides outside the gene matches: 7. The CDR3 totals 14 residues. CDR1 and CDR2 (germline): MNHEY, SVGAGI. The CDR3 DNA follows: TGTGCCAGCAGTTCCGGGACAGCGACGTATGGCTACACCTTC. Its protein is CASSSGTATYGYTF.

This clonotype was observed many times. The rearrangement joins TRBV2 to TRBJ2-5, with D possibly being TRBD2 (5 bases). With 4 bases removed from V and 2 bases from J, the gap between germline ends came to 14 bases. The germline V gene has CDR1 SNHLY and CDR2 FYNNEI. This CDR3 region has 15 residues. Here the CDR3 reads CASSVSASRQETQYF. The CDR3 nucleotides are TGTGCCAGCAGTGTAAGCGCTAGCAGACAAGAGACCCAGTACTTC.

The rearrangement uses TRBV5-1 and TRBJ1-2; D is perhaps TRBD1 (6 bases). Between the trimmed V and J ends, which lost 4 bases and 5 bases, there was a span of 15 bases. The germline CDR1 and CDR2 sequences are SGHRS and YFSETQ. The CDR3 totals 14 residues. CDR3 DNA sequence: TGCGCCAGCAGCCAGCAGGGGTATGGGTATGGCTACACCTTC. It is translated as CASSQQGYGYGYTF.

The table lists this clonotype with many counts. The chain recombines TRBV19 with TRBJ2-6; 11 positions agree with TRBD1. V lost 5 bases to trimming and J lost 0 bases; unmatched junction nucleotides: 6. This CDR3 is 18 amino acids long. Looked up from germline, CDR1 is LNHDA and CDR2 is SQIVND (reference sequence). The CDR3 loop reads CASSFGTGGRSGANVLTF. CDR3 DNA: TGTGCCAGTAGTTTCGGGACAGGGGGTCGCTCTGGGGCCAACGTCCTGACTTTC.

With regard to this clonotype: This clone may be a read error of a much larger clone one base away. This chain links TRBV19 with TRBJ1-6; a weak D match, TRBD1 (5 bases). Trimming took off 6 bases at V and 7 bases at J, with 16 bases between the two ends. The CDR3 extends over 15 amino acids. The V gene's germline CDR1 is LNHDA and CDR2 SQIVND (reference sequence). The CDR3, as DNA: TGTGCCAGTAGAGACAACCCCTCAGGGAATTCACCCCTCCACTTT. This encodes CASRDNPSGNSPLHF.

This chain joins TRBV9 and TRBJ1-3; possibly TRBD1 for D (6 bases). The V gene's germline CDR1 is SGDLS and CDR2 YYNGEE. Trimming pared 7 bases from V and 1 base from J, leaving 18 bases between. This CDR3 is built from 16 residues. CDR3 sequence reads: CASSPPLTGSGNTIYF. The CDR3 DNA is TGTGCCAGCTCACCCCCCTTAACAGGGTCTGGAAACACCATATATTTT.

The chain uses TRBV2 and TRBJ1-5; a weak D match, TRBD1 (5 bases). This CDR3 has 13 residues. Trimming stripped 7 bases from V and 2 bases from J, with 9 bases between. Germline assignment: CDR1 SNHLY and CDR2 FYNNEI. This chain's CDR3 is CASKGLGNQPQHF. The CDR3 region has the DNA TGTGCCAGCAAGGGACTGGGCAATCAGCCCCAGCATTTT.

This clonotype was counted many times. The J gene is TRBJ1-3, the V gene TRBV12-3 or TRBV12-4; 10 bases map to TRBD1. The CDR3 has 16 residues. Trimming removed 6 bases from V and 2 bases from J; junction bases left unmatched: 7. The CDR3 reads CASSPTGQGTGNTIYF. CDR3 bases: TGTGCCAGCAGCCCCACGGGACAGGGGACTGGAAACACCATATATTTT.

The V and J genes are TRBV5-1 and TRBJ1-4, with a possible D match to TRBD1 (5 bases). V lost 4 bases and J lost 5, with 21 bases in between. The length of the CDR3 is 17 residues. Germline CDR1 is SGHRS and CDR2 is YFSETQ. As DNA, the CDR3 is TGCGCCAGCAGCCGGGTTGGGTACGGGACGGTGAATGAAAAACTGTTTTTT. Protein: CASSRVGYGTVNEKLFF.

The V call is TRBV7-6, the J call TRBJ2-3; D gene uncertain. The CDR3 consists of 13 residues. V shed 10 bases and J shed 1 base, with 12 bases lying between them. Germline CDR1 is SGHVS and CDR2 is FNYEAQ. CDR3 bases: TGTGCCACCCGGGCTGAGGGCACAGATACGCAGTATTTT. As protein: CATRAEGTDTQYF.

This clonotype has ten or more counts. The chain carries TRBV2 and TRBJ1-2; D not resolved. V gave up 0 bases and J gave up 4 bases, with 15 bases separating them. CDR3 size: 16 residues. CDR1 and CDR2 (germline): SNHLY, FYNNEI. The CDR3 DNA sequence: TGTGCCAGCAGTGAAGCATGGAGGACCCTCGGCTATGGCTACACCTTC. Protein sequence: CASSEAWRTLGYGYTF.

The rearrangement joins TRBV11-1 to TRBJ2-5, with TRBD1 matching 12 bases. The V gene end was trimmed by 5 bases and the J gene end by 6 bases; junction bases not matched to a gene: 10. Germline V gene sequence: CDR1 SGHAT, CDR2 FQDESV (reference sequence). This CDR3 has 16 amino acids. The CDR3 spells CASSLIGTGGAQTQYF. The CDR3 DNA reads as TGTGCCAGCAGCCTCATTGGGACAGGGGGCGCGCAGACCCAGTACTTC.

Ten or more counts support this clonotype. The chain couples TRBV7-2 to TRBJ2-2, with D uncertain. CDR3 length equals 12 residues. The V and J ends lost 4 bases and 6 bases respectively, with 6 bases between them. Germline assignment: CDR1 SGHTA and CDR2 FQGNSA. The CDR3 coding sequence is TGTGCCAGCAGCTCCCTTCCCGGGGAGCTGTTTTTT. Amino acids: CASSSLPGELFF.

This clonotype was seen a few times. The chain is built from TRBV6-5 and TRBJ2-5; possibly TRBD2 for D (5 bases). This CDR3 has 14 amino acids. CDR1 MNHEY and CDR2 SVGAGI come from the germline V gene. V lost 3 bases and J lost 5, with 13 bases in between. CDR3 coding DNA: TGTGCCAGCAGTTATGCGCGGGCGCGGGAGACCCAGTACTTC. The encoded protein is CASSYARARETQYF.

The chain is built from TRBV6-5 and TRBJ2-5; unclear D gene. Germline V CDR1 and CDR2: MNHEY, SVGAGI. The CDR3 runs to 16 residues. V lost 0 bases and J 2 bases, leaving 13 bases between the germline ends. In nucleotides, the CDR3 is TGTGCCAGCAGTTACTCGCCCTCTCAAGGACAAGAGACCCAGTACTTC. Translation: CASSYSPSQGQETQYF.

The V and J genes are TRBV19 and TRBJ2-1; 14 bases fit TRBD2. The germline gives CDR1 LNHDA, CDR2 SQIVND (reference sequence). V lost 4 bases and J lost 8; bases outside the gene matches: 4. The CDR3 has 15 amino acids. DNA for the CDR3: TGTGCCAGTAGTACCGGGACTAGCGGGAGTGATGAGCAGTTCTTC. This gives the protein CASSTGTSGSDEQFF.